What follows describes a single T cell receptor (beta chain). Its matching antigen is unknown. Germline V gives CDR1 DFQATT, CDR2 SNEGSKA (reference sequence). The CDR3 consists of 14 residues. Trimming took 5 bases from V and 0 from J, leaving 11 bases between them. The data stem from a study of CD8 T cells in ankylosing spondylitis. Whole-study findings and limits: With a CD8+ phenotype, disease-linked clones were relatively rare in peripheral blood. Reportedly, matched ankylosing spondylitis synovial fluid was significantly enriched for disease-linked clones. Earlier reports found some motif variants in synovial fluid and blood in reactive arthritis.

Quantitative molecular-barcoded 5'-RACE generated the TCR beta libraries. TCRdb analysed the 5' RACE reads with MiXCR anew, one entry per CDR3 protein. There are around 39,000 distinct CDR3 sequences in the sample; more than 15% occur only once, and 35% to 50% lies in the top ten. The TCR sequence derives from a male donor with ankylosing spondylitis or in good health (not recorded which). The specimen sequenced was blood. The V gene is TRBV20-1, the J gene TRBJ2-1, with no clear D. The CDR3 nucleotides read TGCAGTGCTCACAGCGATGGCTCCTACAATGAGCAGTTCTTC. Encoded protein: CSAHSDGSYNEQFF.